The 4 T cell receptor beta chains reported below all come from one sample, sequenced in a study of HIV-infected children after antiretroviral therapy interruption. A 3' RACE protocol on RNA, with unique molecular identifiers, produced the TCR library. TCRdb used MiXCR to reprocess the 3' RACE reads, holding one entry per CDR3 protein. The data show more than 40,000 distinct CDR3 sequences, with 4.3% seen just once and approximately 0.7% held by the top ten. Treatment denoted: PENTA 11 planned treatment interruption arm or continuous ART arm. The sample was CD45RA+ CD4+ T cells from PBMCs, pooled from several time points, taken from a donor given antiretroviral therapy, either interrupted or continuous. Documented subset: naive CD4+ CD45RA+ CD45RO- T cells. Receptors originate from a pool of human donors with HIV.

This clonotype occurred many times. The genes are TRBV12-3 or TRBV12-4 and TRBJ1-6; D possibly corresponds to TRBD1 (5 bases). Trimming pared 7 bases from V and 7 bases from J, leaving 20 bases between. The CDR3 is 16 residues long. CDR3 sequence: CASTELIMGENSPLHF. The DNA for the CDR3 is TGTGCCAGCACCGAGCTCATCATGGGGGAAAATTCACCCCTCCACTTT.

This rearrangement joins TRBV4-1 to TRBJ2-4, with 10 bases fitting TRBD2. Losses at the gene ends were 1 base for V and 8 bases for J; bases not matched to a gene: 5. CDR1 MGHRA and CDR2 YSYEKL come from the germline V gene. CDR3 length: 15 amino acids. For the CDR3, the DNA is TGCGCCAGCAGCCAAGTAGGCCTAGCGGGGGACATTCAGTACTTC. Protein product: CASSQVGLAGDIQYF.

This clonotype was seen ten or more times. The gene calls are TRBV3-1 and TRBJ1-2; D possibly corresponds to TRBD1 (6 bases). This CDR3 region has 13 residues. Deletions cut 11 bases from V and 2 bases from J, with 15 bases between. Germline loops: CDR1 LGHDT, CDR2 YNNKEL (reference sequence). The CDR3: CACTGTGNYGYTF. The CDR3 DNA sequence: TGTGCCTGCACCGGAACAGGGAACTATGGCTACACCTTC.

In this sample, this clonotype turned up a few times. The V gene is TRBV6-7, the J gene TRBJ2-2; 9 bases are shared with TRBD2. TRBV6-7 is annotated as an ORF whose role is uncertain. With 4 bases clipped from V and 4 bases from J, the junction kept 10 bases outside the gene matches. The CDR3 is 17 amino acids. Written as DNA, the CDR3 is TGTGCCAGCAGTTCCTCCCAGCGGGGGGCCCGCACCGGGGAGCTGTTTTTT. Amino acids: CASSSSQRGARTGELFF.